This T cell receptor beta chain comes out of a study of STAT5B mutations in CD4+ large granular lymphocyte leukemia. The overall study: Among healthy donors, a particular HLA allele went with more CDR3 'QG' motifs. Whole-study results and caveats: Compared with healthy controls (2/35), patient top clones favored TRBV06 (8/27). CD4-sorted patient repertoires seemed more clonal than healthy CD4+ repertoires.

Turning to this clone: Its antigen is currently unknown.

The V segment lost 5 bases and the J segment 0 bases; nucleotides outside the gene matches: 3. The CDR3 contains 15 residues. Germline CDR1 and CDR2: WSHSY and SAAADI. Sequencing was at survey level. The protocol was immunoSEQ multiplex PCR, while the TCRdb copy is restricted to in-frame clones and leaves out a portion. The sample has about 38,000 clones; over 75% are singletons. The sequenced material came from CD4+ T cells from blood buffy coats. This sequence was found in a human donor in good health. The rearrangement joins TRBV10-2 to TRBJ2-7, with 11 positions matching TRBD2. CDR3 sequence reads: CASSPTSGVSYEQYF. The CDR3 coding sequence is TGCGCCAGCAGTCCGACTAGCGGGGTCTCCTACGAGCAGTACTTC.